Shown below are 23 T cell receptor beta chains from a single sample sequenced in a study of Ad26.COV2.S vaccination and SARS-CoV-2 variants. Data came from immunoSEQ multiplex PCR; TCRdb stores just in-frame clones and leaves some out. The profile shows around 100,000 clones, about 78% of them singletons. This specimen consisted of peripheral blood, obtained after recovery from COVID-19. The receptors were gathered from a human donor who had recovered from COVID-19.

The chain employs TRBV28 and TRBJ1-4, with D possibly being TRBD1 (5 bases). V was clipped by 6 bases and J by 8 bases, with 22 bases between them. Germline V gives CDR1 MDHEN, CDR2 SYDVKM. This CDR3 has 16 residues. CDR3 amino acids: CASSPTGAGWAEKLFF. The CDR3 DNA follows: TGTGCCAGCAGCCCTACCGGGGCCGGGTGGGCCGAAAAACTGTTTTTT.

There are a few counts of this clone. The chain uses TRBV29-1 and TRBJ2-7, with 8 bases lining up with TRBD1. The V gene end was trimmed by 5 bases and the J gene end by 1 base; junction bases not matched to a gene: 10. CDR3 length: 15 amino acids. Per germline, CDR1 SQVTM and CDR2 ANQGSEA. CDR3 sequence (DNA): TGCAGCGTTATTTATGACAGGGGTAATTCCTACGAGCAGTACTTC. Protein product: CSVIYDRGNSYEQYF.

This rearrangement joins TRBV2 to TRBJ2-1, with D unclear. This CDR3 has 10 amino acids. The V gene's germline CDR1 is SNHLY and CDR2 FYNNEI. V lost 8 bases and J lost 4, with 3 bases in between. The CDR3 nucleotides read TGTGCCAGCCGATACAATGAGCAGTTCTTC. As protein: CASRYNEQFF.

The V call is TRBV9, the J call TRBJ2-7; TRBD2 agrees at 9 bases. The CDR3 is 15 residues long. Germline CDR1 SGDLS, CDR2 YYNGEE. Trimming removed 2 bases from V and 3 bases from J; junction bases left unmatched: 6. DNA of the CDR3: TGTGCCAGCAGCGTTGTGCGGGGGGGCCTCTACGAGCAGTACTTC. This codes for CASSVVRGGLYEQYF.

This clone appeared once. This chain uses TRBV12-3 or TRBV12-4 with TRBJ2-5; D gene unclear. This CDR3 region has 12 residues. The ends were cut back, 6 bases at V and 0 bases at J, with 5 bases in the middle. This CDR3 is CASSPHQETQYF. CDR3 nucleotides: TGTGCCAGCAGCCCTCACCAAGAGACCCAGTACTTC.

V and J are TRBV27 and TRBJ2-4, with D possibly being TRBD1 (6 bases). Germline assignment: CDR1 MNHEY and CDR2 SMNVEV (reference sequence). The CDR3 is 18 amino acids. Trimming cost V 5 bases and J 5 bases, with 25 bases left between them. The chain's CDR3 is CASSIDRKSVYSQNIQYF. For the CDR3, the DNA is TGTGCCAGCAGTATTGACAGGAAAAGTGTTTACTCTCAAAACATTCAGTACTTC.

V and J are TRBV2 and TRBJ1-1, with TRBD1 matching over 8 bases. The V gene's germline CDR1 is SNHLY and CDR2 FYNNEI. This CDR3 comprises 14 residues. V gave up 6 bases and J gave up 2 bases; unmatched junction bases: 5. CDR3 coding DNA: TGTGCCAGCAGGCTCGGGACAGGTAACACTGAAGCTTTCTTT. It yields the protein CASRLGTGNTEAFF.

This chain uses TRBV5-1 with TRBJ2-3; D is uncertain. The CDR3 totals 14 residues. V lost 0 bases and J 3 bases, leaving 8 bases between the germline ends. Germline lookup yields CDR1 SGHRS and CDR2 YFSETQ. CDR3 in DNA: TGCGCCAGCAGCTTGGGGGCGGCGACAGATACGCAGTATTTT. This encodes CASSLGAATDTQYF. The variable domain in full, with the rest retrieved from reference TRBV5-1 and TRBJ2-3, is KAGVTQTPRYLIKTRGQQVTLSCSPISGHRSVSWYQQTPGQGLQFLFEYFSETQRNKGNFPGRFSGRQFSNSRSEMNVSTLELGDSALYLCASSLGAATDTQYFGPGTRLTVL.

The J gene is TRBJ2-1, the V gene TRBV10-3; D gene unclear. This CDR3 has 15 amino acids. Germline V gene lookup returns CDR1 ENHRY and CDR2 SYGVKD. V was shortened by 0 bases and J by 4 bases, with 10 bases between the two germline ends. The CDR3 sequence is CAISESRAPYNEQFF. The CDR3 DNA is TGTGCCATCAGTGAGTCAAGGGCTCCTTACAATGAGCAGTTCTTC.

In the case of this clone: The same CDR3 also results from other DNA sequences found in this sample. The rearrangement links TRBV6-5 to TRBJ2-2, with TRBD2 as a possible D gene (5 bases). The CDR3 is 14 residues long. CDR1 MNHEY and CDR2 SVGAGI come from the germline V gene. V dropped 6 bases and J dropped 2 bases, with 10 bases sitting between them. DNA of the CDR3: TGTGCCAGCAGCCGGACGGGAAACACCGGGGAGCTGTTTTTT. Translating it yields CASSRTGNTGELFF.

This chain connects TRBV29-1 to TRBJ1-3; the match to TRBD1 covers 10 bases. This CDR3 is built from 13 residues. The germline V gene has CDR1 SQVTM and CDR2 ANQGSEA. V lost 7 bases to trimming and J lost 4 bases; unmatched junction nucleotides: 4. The DNA for the CDR3 is TGCAGCGGACTGGACAGGGGGGGAAACACCATATATTTT. This codes for CSGLDRGGNTIYF.

V and J are TRBV10-1 and TRBJ2-1; 8 nucleotides match TRBD2. Germline loops: CDR1 WNHNN, CDR2 SYGVQD (reference sequence). The V and J ends lost 5 bases and 9 bases, in that order; junction bases with no gene match: 6. This CDR3 has 13 residues. The CDR3 region is CASSRILAGEQFF. The CDR3 DNA reads as TGCGCCAGCAGTAGAATTCTAGCGGGTGAGCAGTTCTTC.

This chain links TRBV11-2 with TRBJ2-3; 7 bases map to TRBD2. CDR3 length: 13 amino acids. Trimming removed 1 base from V and 10 bases from J; junction bases left unmatched: 5. Germline loops: CDR1 SGHAT, CDR2 FQNNGV. This CDR3 reads CASSLGDYEPQYF. The CDR3 bases are TGTGCCAGCAGCTTAGGGGACTATGAGCCGCAGTATTTT.

The chain couples TRBV29-1 to TRBJ2-3; no clear D. CDR1 is SQVTM, CDR2 ANQGSEA, per germline. Trimming removed 4 bases at V and 1 base at J, with 6 bases between. The CDR3 extends over 12 amino acids. The CDR3 here is CSVVVGTDTQYF. CDR3 coding DNA: TGCAGCGTTGTAGTCGGCACAGATACGCAGTATTTT.

This chain connects TRBV5-6 to TRBJ1-5; perhaps TRBD1 as D (6 bases). The germline V and J ends were trimmed by 4 bases and 5 bases, with 13 bases remaining between them. This CDR3 spans 14 amino acids. Germline CDR1 is SGHDT and CDR2 is YYEEEE. The CDR3 coding sequence is TGTGCCAGCAGCCATACAGGGAGGGATCAGCCCCAGCATTTT. This encodes CASSHTGRDQPQHF. Variable domain in full (rest from reference TRBV5-6 and TRBJ1-5): DAGVTQSPTHLIKTRGQQVTLRCSPKSGHDTVSWYQQALGQGPQFIFQYYEEEERQRGNFPDRFSGHQFPNYSSELNVNALLLGDSALYLCASSHTGRDQPQHFGDGTRLSIL.

The rearrangement joins TRBV6-6 to TRBJ2-7; D possibly uses TRBD1 or TRBD2 (5 bases each). The CDR3 runs to 17 residues. Between the trimmed V and J ends, which lost 5 bases and 2 bases, there was a span of 22 bases. Germline-derived CDR1 and CDR2 are MNHNY and SVGAGI (reference sequence). The CDR3 DNA sequence: TGTGCCAGCAGTCGACAGTTCAACTTCTTGGAGGCCTACGAGCAGTACTTC. Translated: CASSRQFNFLEAYEQYF.

The CDR3 nucleotides are TGTGCCAGCAGACCCCAGGGAGGAGATCAGCCCCAGCATTTT. As protein: CASRPQGGDQPQHF. The chain employs TRBV28 and TRBJ1-5; TRBD1 is a possible D gene (5 bases). CDR1 is MDHEN and CDR2 is SYDVKM in the germline V gene. This CDR3 has 14 amino acids. With 6 bases removed from V and 5 bases from J, the gap between germline ends came to 14 bases. Full variable domain (remainder filled in from reference TRBV28 and TRBJ1-5): DVKVTQSSRYLVKRTGEKVFLECVQDMDHENMFWYRQDPGLGLRLIYFSYDVKMKEKGDIPEGYSVSREKKERFSLILESASTNQTSMYLCASRPQGGDQPQHFGDGTRLSIL.

V gene TRBV5-5 combines with J gene TRBJ1-1; D gene unclear. The CDR3 runs 15 residues. Germline V lookup: CDR1 SGHKS, CDR2 YYEKEE (reference sequence). The germline V and J ends were trimmed by 2 bases and 3 bases, with 14 bases remaining between them. As DNA, the CDR3 is TGTGCCAGCAGCTTCTTTTCTTCGCGAGACACTGAAGCTTTCTTT. This sequence encodes CASSFFSSRDTEAFF.

This chain links TRBV24-1 with TRBJ1-5; D is perhaps TRBD1 (5 bases). V was cut by 1 base and J by 3 bases, with 12 bases left in between. This CDR3 comprises 16 residues. Germline-derived CDR1 and CDR2 are KGHDR and SFDVKD. This CDR3 is CATSDLERGNNQPQHF. CDR3 DNA: TGTGCCACCAGTGATTTAGAGAGGGGAAACAATCAGCCCCAGCATTTT.

CDR3 amino acids: CASSLIWQGKETQYF. Here the CDR3 DNA reads TGTGCCAGCAGCTTAATCTGGCAGGGTAAGGAGACCCAGTACTTC. The chain links TRBV7-3 to TRBJ2-5; D might be TRBD1 (5 bases). CDR1 is SGHTA, CDR2 FQGTGA, per germline. The CDR3 length is 15 residues. V was pared by 1 base and J by 5 bases, with 14 bases between.

The chain recombines TRBV18 with TRBJ1-1; 10 bases are a match to TRBD1. V gave up 3 bases and J gave up 10 bases; unmatched junction bases: 14. This CDR3 has 16 residues. Per germline, CDR1 KGHSH and CDR2 LQKENI. The CDR3 nucleotides read TGTGCCAGCTCACCGCCGGCCAAGACAGGGGGCAGCCGAGCTTTCTTT. Amino acid sequence: CASSPPAKTGGSRAFF.

This clone appeared a few times. The chain carries TRBV30 and TRBJ2-7; D perhaps matches TRBD2 (6 bases). Deletions cut 4 bases from V and 4 bases from J, with 20 bases between. Germline V gene data show CDR1 as GTSNPN and CDR2 as SVGIG (reference sequence). The length of the CDR3 is 15 residues. The CDR3 nucleotides are TGTGCCTGGAAAACCGGAGGAGGGTTTGGTTACGAGCAGTACTTC. Translating gives CAWKTGGGFGYEQYF. The full variable domain, rest sourced from reference TRBV30 and TRBJ2-7, is SQTIHQWPATLVQPVGSPLSLECTVEGTSNPNLYWYRQAAGRGLQLLFYSVGIGQISSEVPQNLSASRPQDRQFILSSKKLLLSDSGFYLCAWKTGGGFGYEQYFGPGTRLTVT.

The chain is built from TRBV6-5 and TRBJ1-3; D unresolved. Germline loops: CDR1 MNHEY, CDR2 SVGAGI. There are 15 residues in the CDR3. Trimming removed 6 bases at V and 4 bases at J, with 16 bases between. The CDR3 nucleotides read TGTGCCAGCAGCCCAGGCGGAGGACTAGGAAACACCATATATTTT. Translated, it gives CASSPGGGLGNTIYF.